This T cell receptor (beta chain) was recorded in a study of CD8 T cells in Susac syndrome. Whole-study results and caveats: The TCR sequencing and HLA analysis in the study involved a relatively small number of individuals, as the study acknowledged.

Random hexamers served to reverse transcribe about 0.5 to 1 ug RNA. Across 54 Vbeta and 13 Jbeta, immunoSEQ multiplex PCR amplified TCR beta CDR3. One entry per CDR3 protein, called by TCRdb with MiXCR from the immunoSEQ multiplex PCR reads. In the table there are 150,000 to 200,000 distinct CDR3 sequences, 90% to 95% of which are singletons. Note on this clonotype: Its antigen is unidentified. Mismatch with germline at one junction end may stem from a read error.

The germline CDR1 and CDR2 sequences are SQVTM and ANQGSEA. The CDR3 consists of 14 residues. Controls matched for age and sex were healthy donors. Through negative isolation, CD4+ and CD8+ T cells were obtained, while TEMRA cells were enriched using FACS. The sequence derives from a human donor in good health. Specimen: CD4+ T cells from PBMCs. The chain joins TRBV29-1 to TRBJ2-5; 9 positions agree with TRBD1. The CDR3 protein is CSVAGTGYQETQHF. The CDR3 DNA reads as TGCAGCGTGGCCGGGACAGGGTATCAAGAGACCCAGCACTTC.